Listed below are T cell receptor beta chains from one sample, sequenced in a study of OX40 agonist ivuxolimab in advanced cancers. Clones were read by immunoSEQ multiplex PCR, and TCRdb kept only the in-frame ones, dropping some. This table holds about 72,000 clones, 75% to 90% found once. Sequencing used CD4+ or CD8+ T cells sorted from blood, obtained in a trial of the OX40 agonist ivuxolimab. These receptors came from an adult with an advanced solid tumor such as melanoma, head and neck, liver or kidney cancer. Both conserved end residues are part of each CDR3. Fields, in order: CDR3 DNA, CDR3 protein, clone size, D gene, V gene, J gene. D genes are given only for firm matches. Some rows mark clone size as missing; the rest say once, few, many or name a class of expanded clone.

TGTGCCTGGAGTAGGCAGCCCGAGAACTATGGCTACACCTTC	CAWSRQPENYGYTF	NA	NA	TRBV30	TRBJ1-2
TGTGCCAGCAGCTTAGCGCATGGGGTTTTAGAGGAGCAGTTCTTC	CASSLAHGVLEEQFF	NA	NA	TRBV7-8	TRBJ2-1
TGTGCCAGCAGCCCAAGGCGGACAGTCTCGAACACTGAAGCTTTCTTT	CASSPRRTVSNTEAFF	NA	NA	TRBV5-6	TRBJ1-1
TGCGCCAGCAGCTTGCGGGCAGGACAAGAGACCCAGTACTTC	CASSLRAGQETQYF	NA	NA	TRBV5-1	TRBJ2-5
TGTGCCAGCAGTGAACAAGGGGGCGGGGAGACCCAGTACTTC	CASSEQGGGETQYF	NA	TRBD1	TRBV6-1	TRBJ2-5
TGCGCCAGCCGGGGAGCGGTCCAAGAGACCCAGTACTTC	CASRGAVQETQYF	NA	NA	TRBV5-1	TRBJ2-5
TGTGCCAGCAGTTCCCCCCCCGGACAGTTGAACACTGAAGCTTTCTTT	CASSSPPGQLNTEAFF	NA	NA	TRBV28	TRBJ1-1
TGTGCCAGCAGCTTAAAGGTCGAAGATACGCAGTATTTT	CASSLKVEDTQYF	NA	NA	TRBV7-9	TRBJ2-3
TGTGCCAGCAGCCCAGGACGGGGGATTGGTGGAAACACCATATATTTT	CASSPGRGIGGNTIYF	NA	NA	TRBV4-2	TRBJ1-3
TGTGCCAGCAGTGGGGACGGCCGGTATAATTCACCCCTCCACTTT	CASSGDGRYNSPLHF	NA	NA	TRBV6-1	TRBJ1-6
TGTGCCAGCGAAAACAGGGGGCGCGGGGAGACCCAGTACTTC	CASENRGRGETQYF	NA	TRBD1	TRBV6-5	TRBJ2-5
TGTGCCAGCAGCGCCGGCGGCGGGGGCGGCAATCAGCCCCAGCATTTT	CASSAGGGGGNQPQHF	NA	NA	TRBV9	TRBJ1-5
TGTGCCATCAGTGAAGGTGGTTCTCGCGAGCAGTACTTC	CAISEGGSREQYF	once	NA	TRBV10-3	TRBJ2-7
TGTGCCAGCTCACCAGGGCGCTCACCCCTCCACTTT	CASSPGRSPLHF	NA	NA	TRBV18	TRBJ1-6
TGTGCCAGCAGTTCGACAGACTATGGCTACACCTTC	CASSSTDYGYTF	NA	NA	TRBV6-5	TRBJ1-2
TGCGCCAGCAGCCCGGACATTGGAAACACCATATATTTT	CASSPDIGNTIYF	NA	NA	TRBV5-1	TRBJ1-3
TGTGCCAGCAGTGAAGGACAGCTCCAAGAGACCCAGTACTTC	CASSEGQLQETQYF	NA	NA	TRBV28	TRBJ2-5
TGTGCCAGCAGCTCCGACAGGGGGCGAGGAGATACGCAGTATTTT	CASSSDRGRGDTQYF	NA	TRBD1	TRBV11-3	TRBJ2-3
TGTGCCATCAGTCTGACTAGCGGGAGATCAGATACGCAGTATTTT	CAISLTSGRSDTQYF	NA	TRBD2	TRBV10-3	TRBJ2-3
TGTGCCAGCAGTTACTCGATCGGAGATACGCAGTATTTT	CASSYSIGDTQYF	few	NA	TRBV6-5	TRBJ2-3
TGTGCCAGCAGTGAGGCCAGGGACAGGGAGGGAAACTATGGCTACACCTTC	CASSEARDREGNYGYTF	NA	TRBD1	TRBV2	TRBJ1-2
TGTGCCAGCAAGCCCGTCTCTGGGGCCAACGTCCTGACTTTC	CASKPVSGANVLTF	NA	NA	TRBV2	TRBJ2-6
TGCAGCGTTGAACTCATGTACGAGCAGTACTTC	CSVELMYEQYF	NA	NA	TRBV29-1	TRBJ2-7
TGTGCCAGCAGTGCAATCTACGAGCAGTACTTC	CASSAIYEQYF	NA	NA	TRBV2	TRBJ2-7
TGTGCCAGCAGCTTTGGTGGCACAGATACGCAGTATTTT	CASSFGGTDTQYF	NA	NA	TRBV7-6	TRBJ2-3
TGCGCCAGCAGCCCCGGGACAGGGACGAACGAGCAGTACTTC	CASSPGTGTNEQYF	NA	TRBD1	TRBV10-1	TRBJ2-7
TGCAGCGCCCAGAGGGGGGACAGCGGCCCCAATCGGCAGTTCTTC	CSAQRGDSGPNRQFF	NA	NA	TRBV29-1	TRBJ2-1
TGCGCCAGCAGCGTCCAAGAGACCCAGTACTTC	CASSVQETQYF	NA	NA	TRBV5-1	TRBJ2-5
TGTGCCTGGACCCCCCGGGCAGATACGCAGTATTTT	CAWTPRADTQYF	NA	NA	TRBV30	TRBJ2-3
TGTGCCAGTAGTATTTCAGGGAAGGGTGAAGCTTTCTTT	CASSISGKGEAFF	NA	NA	TRBV19	TRBJ1-1
TGTGCCAGCAGTTTATTCGGACAGGGGGATACGCAGTATTTT	CASSLFGQGDTQYF	NA	TRBD1	TRBV28	TRBJ2-3
TGTGCCAGCACCGGACCAGTGAACACTGAAGCTTTCTTT	CASTGPVNTEAFF	NA	NA	TRBV2	TRBJ1-1
TGTGCCAGCTCACCAAGCGCCAGGAAGAACACTGAAGCTTTCTTT	CASSPSARKNTEAFF	NA	NA	TRBV18	TRBJ1-1
TGCAGCGTTGAATTGGGGGGCCGGAATCAGCCCCAGCATTTT	CSVELGGRNQPQHF	NA	NA	TRBV29-1	TRBJ1-5
TGTGCCAGCAGTGTCGGACCTACGGGCACCATATATTTT	CASSVGPTGTIYF	NA	NA	TRBV28	TRBJ1-3
TGTGCCAGCAGGCGAGGGGGCACTGAAGCTTTCTTT	CASRRGGTEAFF	NA	NA	TRBV28	TRBJ1-1
TGTGCCAGCAGCCCCCATCAGGGCGGTAACTACGAGCAGTACTTC	CASSPHQGGNYEQYF	NA	NA	TRBV11-2	TRBJ2-7
TGTGCCAGCAGCTTAGAGTTACGACAGTCCAACACTGAAGCTTTCTTT	CASSLELRQSNTEAFF	once	NA	TRBV11-2	TRBJ1-1
TGTGCCAGCAGCTTAGATGAGGGAGTTGGCGAGCAGTACTTC	CASSLDEGVGEQYF	NA	NA	TRBV11-3	TRBJ2-7
TGCGCCAGCACGCTGACGGACGAGGGTTCAGCTCAGCAGTACTTC	CASTLTDEGSAQQYF	NA	NA	TRBV5-1	TRBJ2-7
TGTGCCAGCAGTTACCTGGACAGGTCCTACGAGCAGTACTTC	CASSYLDRSYEQYF	NA	TRBD1	TRBV6-6	TRBJ2-7
TGTGCCAGCAGTTTGGCCGGGAGCTCCTACGAGCAGTACTTC	CASSLAGSSYEQYF	NA	NA	TRBV28	TRBJ2-7
TGTGCCAGCAGCGTAGAGGGGGACACCGTAGATACGCAGTATTTT	CASSVEGDTVDTQYF	NA	NA	TRBV9	TRBJ2-3
TGTGCCAGCAGCGCACTAGGCACAGATACGCAGTATTTT	CASSALGTDTQYF	NA	NA	TRBV2	TRBJ2-3
TGTGCCAGCAGCTTCGACAGGGTGTACGAGCAGTACTTC	CASSFDRVYEQYF	NA	TRBD1	TRBV11-1	TRBJ2-7
TGTGCCAGCAGATATACAGGAAGCTCCTACAATGAGCAGTTCTTC	CASRYTGSSYNEQFF	NA	NA	TRBV11-2	TRBJ2-1
TGTGCCAGCAGTTTATTCGGGACAGGGGGCTTTGATGAGCAGTTCTTC	CASSLFGTGGFDEQFF	NA	TRBD1	TRBV28	TRBJ2-1
TGCGCCAGCAGCGCTGAGGGTCCTAGCTCCTACGAGCAGTACTTC	CASSAEGPSSYEQYF	NA	NA	TRBV5-1	TRBJ2-7
TGTGCCAGCAGCCCTCCGGGACAGGGCAGTACCAGCTCCTACAATGAGCAGTTCTTC	CASSPPGQGSTSSYNEQFF	NA	TRBD1	TRBV7-3	TRBJ2-1
TGCAGCGTTGAAATGGCGGGTTGGCGGGGGGGTTGGGAGACCCAGTACTTC	CSVEMAGWRGGWETQYF	NA	TRBD2	TRBV29-1	TRBJ2-5
TGTGCCATCAGTGAGTCAGGGGGGTCGCCCCAGCATTTT	CAISESGGSPQHF	NA	NA	TRBV10-3	TRBJ1-5
TGTGCCAGCAGCTTTGACGCCACCTCCTACAATGAGCAGTTCTTC	CASSFDATSYNEQFF	NA	NA	TRBV11-2	TRBJ2-1
TGTGCCAGCAGCTTAATTAATAGTCATCAAGAGACCCAGTACTTC	CASSLINSHQETQYF	NA	NA	TRBV7-2	TRBJ2-5
TGTGCCAGCAGCTTTGACAGATACCCTAGGGATGGCTACACCTTC	CASSFDRYPRDGYTF	NA	NA	TRBV5-6	TRBJ1-2
TGTGCCAGCAGCCCCCGTGGACAGGGGGAATTTCGGTACACTGAAGCTTTCTTT	CASSPRGQGEFRYTEAFF	once	TRBD1	TRBV11-1	TRBJ1-1
TGCGCCAGCAGCGGGGCCTCGAGCTACGAGCAGTACTTC	CASSGASSYEQYF	NA	NA	TRBV5-1	TRBJ2-7
TGTGCCAGCAGTTTATCAACGGGACAGACCAACAATGAGCAGTTCTTC	CASSLSTGQTNNEQFF	NA	TRBD1	TRBV28	TRBJ2-1
TGCAGCGTTGATAGCTACAATGAGCAGTTCTTC	CSVDSYNEQFF	NA	NA	TRBV29-1	TRBJ2-1
TGTGCTAGCAGCCCCGGGACTAGGCTGGACGGGGAGCTGTTTTTT	CASSPGTRLDGELFF	NA	TRBD2	TRBV7-7	TRBJ2-2
TGCGCCAGCAGCGACACCGGGACAGGGCCCGAGACCCAGTACTTC	CASSDTGTGPETQYF	few	TRBD1	TRBV10-2	TRBJ2-5